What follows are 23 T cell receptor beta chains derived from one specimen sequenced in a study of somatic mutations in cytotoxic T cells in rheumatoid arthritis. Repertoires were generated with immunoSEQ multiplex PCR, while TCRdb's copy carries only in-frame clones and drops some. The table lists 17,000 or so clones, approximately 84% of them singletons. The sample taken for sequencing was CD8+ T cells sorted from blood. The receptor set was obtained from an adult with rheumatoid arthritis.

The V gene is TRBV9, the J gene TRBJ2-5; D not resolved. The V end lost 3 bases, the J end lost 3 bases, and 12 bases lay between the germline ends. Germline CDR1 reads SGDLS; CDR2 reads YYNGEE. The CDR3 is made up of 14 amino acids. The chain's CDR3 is CASSALNSEETQYF. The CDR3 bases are TGTGCCAGCAGCGCCCTAAACTCGGAAGAGACCCAGTACTTC.

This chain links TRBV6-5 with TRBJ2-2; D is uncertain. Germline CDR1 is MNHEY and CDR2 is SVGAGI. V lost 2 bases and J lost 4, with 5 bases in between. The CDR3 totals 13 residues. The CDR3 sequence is CASSYRVTGELFF. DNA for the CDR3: TGTGCCAGCAGTTACAGGGTCACCGGGGAGCTGTTTTTT.

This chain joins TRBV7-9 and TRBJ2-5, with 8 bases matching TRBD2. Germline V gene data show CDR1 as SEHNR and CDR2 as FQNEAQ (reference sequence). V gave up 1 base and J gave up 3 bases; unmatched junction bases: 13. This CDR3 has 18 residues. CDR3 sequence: CASSLGHLEREWEETQYF. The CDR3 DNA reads TGTGCCAGCAGCTTAGGGCACCTTGAGCGGGAGTGGGAAGAGACCCAGTACTTC.

CDR3 region: CASSWEFAGNTIYF. The CDR3 coding sequence is TGTGCCAGTAGCTGGGAATTCGCTGGAAACACCATATATTTT. The V and J genes are TRBV19 and TRBJ1-3; D gene ambiguous. The CDR3 covers 14 residues. V gave up 6 bases and J gave up 2 bases, with 11 bases separating them. Germline V lookup: CDR1 LNHDA, CDR2 SQIVND (reference sequence).

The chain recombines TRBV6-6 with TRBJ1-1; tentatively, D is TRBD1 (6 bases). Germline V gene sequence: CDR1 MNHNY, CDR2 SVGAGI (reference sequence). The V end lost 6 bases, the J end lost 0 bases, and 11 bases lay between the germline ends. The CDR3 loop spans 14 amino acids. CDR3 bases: TGTGCCAGCAGGTGGACAGTCATGAACACTGAAGCTTTCTTT. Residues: CASRWTVMNTEAFF.

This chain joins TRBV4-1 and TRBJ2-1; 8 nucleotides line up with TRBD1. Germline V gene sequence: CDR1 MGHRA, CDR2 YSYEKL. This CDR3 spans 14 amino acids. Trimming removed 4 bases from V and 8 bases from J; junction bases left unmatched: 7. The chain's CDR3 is CASSLRQGWHEQFF. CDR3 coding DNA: TGCGCCAGCAGCCTCCGACAGGGGTGGCATGAGCAGTTCTTC.

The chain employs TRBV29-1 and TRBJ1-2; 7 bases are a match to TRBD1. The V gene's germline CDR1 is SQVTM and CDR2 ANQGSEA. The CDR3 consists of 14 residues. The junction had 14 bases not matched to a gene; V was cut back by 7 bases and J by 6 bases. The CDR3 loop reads CSDDRDSYLDGYTF. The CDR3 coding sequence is TGCAGCGACGACAGGGATTCGTATTTGGATGGCTACACCTTC.

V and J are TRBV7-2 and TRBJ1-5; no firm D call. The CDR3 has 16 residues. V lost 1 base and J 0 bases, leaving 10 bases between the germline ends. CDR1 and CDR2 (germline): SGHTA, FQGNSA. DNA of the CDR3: TGTGCCAGCAGCTTAGAATCCGGGTATAGCAATCAGCCCCAGCATTTT. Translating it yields CASSLESGYSNQPQHF.

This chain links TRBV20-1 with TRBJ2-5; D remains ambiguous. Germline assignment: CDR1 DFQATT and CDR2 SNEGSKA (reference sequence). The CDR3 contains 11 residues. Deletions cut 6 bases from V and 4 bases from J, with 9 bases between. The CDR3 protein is CSAPLRETQYF. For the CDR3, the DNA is TGCAGTGCCCCTCTCCGAGAGACCCAGTACTTC.

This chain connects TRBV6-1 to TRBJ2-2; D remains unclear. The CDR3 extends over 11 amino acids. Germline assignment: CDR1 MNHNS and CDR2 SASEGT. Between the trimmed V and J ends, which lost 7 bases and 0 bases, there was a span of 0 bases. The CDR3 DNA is TGTGCCAGCACGAACACCGGGGAGCTGTTTTTT. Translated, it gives CASTNTGELFF.

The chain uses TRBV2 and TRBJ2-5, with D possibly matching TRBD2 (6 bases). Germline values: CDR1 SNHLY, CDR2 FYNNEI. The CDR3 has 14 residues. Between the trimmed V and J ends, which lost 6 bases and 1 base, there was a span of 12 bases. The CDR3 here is CASRIRDFQETQYF. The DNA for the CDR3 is TGTGCCAGCAGGATCCGGGACTTCCAAGAGACCCAGTACTTC.

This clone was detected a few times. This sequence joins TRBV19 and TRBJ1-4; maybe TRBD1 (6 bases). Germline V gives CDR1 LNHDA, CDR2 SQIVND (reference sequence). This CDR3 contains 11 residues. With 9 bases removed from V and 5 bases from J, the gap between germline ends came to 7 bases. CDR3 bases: TGTGCCAGCCAGGGGAATGAAAAACTGTTTTTT. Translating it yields CASQGNEKLFF.

The CDR3 nucleotides are TGTGCCAGCACAACGAGACTAGCGGGCTACGAGCAGTACTTC. Translation: CASTTRLAGYEQYF. This chain connects TRBV6-1 to TRBJ2-7; 10 bases are shared with TRBD2. CDR3 length: 14 amino acids. The trim removed 7 bases at V and 3 bases at J, leaving 6 bases unmatched. Germline V gene lookup returns CDR1 MNHNS and CDR2 SASEGT.

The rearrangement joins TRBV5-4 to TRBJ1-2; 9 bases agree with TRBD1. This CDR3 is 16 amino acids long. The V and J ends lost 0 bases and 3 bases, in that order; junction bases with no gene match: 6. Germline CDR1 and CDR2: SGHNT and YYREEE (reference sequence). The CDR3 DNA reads TGTGCCAGCAGCTTGGCCCCGGACAGGGGTTACTATGGCTACACCTTC. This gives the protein CASSLAPDRGYYGYTF.

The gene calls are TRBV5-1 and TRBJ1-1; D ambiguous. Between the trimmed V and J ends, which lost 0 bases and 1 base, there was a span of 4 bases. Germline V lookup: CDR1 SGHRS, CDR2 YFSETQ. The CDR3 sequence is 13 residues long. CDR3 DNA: TGCGCCAGCAGCTTGGTTAGGAACACTGAAGCTTTCTTT. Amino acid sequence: CASSLVRNTEAFF.

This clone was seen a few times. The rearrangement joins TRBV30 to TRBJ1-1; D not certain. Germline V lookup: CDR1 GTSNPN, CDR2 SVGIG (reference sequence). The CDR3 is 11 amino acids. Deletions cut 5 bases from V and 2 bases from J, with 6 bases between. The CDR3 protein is CAWFLNTEAFF. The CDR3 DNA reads TGTGCCTGGTTCCTCAACACTGAAGCTTTCTTT.

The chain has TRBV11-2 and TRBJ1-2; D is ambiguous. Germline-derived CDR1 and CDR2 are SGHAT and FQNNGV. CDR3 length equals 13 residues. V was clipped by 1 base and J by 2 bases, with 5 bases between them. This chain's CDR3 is CASSLGANYGYTF. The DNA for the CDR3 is TGTGCCAGCAGCTTAGGGGCAAACTATGGCTACACCTTC.

The CDR3 DNA reads TGTGCCAGCAGTCCTTTCCGGGACAGAAGCACAGATACGCAGTATTTT. Protein: CASSPFRDRSTDTQYF. V gene TRBV2 combines with J gene TRBJ2-3; 7 nucleotides align to TRBD1. The CDR3 extends over 16 amino acids. The V and J ends lost 5 bases and 0 bases, in that order; junction bases with no gene match: 8. Germline CDR1 is SNHLY and CDR2 is FYNNEI.

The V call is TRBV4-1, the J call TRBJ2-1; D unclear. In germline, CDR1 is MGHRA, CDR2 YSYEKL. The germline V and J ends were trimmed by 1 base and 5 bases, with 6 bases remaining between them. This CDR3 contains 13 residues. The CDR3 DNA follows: TGCGCCAGCAGCCAAGTTAGCAACAATGAGCAGTTCTTC. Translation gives CASSQVSNNEQFF.

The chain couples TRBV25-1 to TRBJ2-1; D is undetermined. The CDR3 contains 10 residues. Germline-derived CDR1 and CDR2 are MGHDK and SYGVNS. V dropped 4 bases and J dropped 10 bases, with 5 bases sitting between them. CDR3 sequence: CASSVNEQFF. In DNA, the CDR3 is TGTGCCAGCAGTGTGAACGAGCAGTTCTTC.

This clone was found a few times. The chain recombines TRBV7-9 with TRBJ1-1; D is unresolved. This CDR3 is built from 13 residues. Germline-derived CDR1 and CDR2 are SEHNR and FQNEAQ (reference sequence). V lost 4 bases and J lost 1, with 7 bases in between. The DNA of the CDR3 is TGTGCCAGCAGCTACCGAACGAACACTGAAGCTTTCTTT. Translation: CASSYRTNTEAFF. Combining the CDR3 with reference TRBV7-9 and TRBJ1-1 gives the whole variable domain DTGVSQNPRHKITKRGQNVTFRCDPISEHNRLYWYRQTLGQGPEFLTYFQNEAQLEKSRLLSDRFSAERPKGSFSTLEIQRTEQGDSAMYLCASSYRTNTEAFFGQGTRLTVV.

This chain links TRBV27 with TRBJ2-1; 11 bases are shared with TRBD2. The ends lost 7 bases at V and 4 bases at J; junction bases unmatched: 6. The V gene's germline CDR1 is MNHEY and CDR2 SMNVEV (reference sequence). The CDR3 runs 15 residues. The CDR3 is CASTELAGDYNEQFF. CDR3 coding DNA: TGTGCCAGCACCGAACTAGCGGGAGATTACAATGAGCAGTTCTTC.

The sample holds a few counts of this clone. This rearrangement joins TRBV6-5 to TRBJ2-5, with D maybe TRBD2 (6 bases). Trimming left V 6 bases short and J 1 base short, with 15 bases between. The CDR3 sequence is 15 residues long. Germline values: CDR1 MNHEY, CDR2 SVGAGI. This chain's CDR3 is CASRPRDSFQETQYF. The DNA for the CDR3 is TGTGCCAGCAGGCCCCGGGACTCCTTCCAAGAGACCCAGTACTTC.